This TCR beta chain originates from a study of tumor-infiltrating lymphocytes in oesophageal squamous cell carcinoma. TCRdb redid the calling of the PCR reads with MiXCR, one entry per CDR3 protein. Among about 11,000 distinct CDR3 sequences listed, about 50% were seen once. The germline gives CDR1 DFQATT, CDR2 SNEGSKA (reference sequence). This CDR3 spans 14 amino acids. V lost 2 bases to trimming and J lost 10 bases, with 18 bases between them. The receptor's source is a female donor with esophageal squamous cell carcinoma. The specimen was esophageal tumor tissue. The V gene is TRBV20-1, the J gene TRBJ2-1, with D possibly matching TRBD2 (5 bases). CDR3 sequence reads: CSARLSGRMREQFF. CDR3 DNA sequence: TGCAGTGCTAGACTGTCGGGGAGAATGCGGGAGCAGTTCTTC.